This T cell receptor (beta chain) was captured in a study of T cells in Graves' hyperthyroidism and ophthalmopathy. Study-level results: From stable hyperthyroidism, ophthalmopathy was separated by a 13 V-J model. Appearing also in blood were most of the thyroid clonotypes expanded above 0.001.

Trimming took off 4 bases at V and 5 bases at J, with 17 bases between the two ends. The CDR3 is made up of 15 amino acids. Germline CDR1 is SGHTA and CDR2 is FQGNSA. Comment on this clonotype: The target antigen is unknown.

The CDR3 regions of TCR beta were amplified from RNA transcripts. Researchers ran a first-round RT-PCR on the TCR CDR3 using the HTBI primer set. TCRdb re-called the multiplex PCR reads through MiXCR, storing one row per CDR3 protein. The sample lists just over 550,000 distinct CDR3 sequences, about 43% occurring once. The TCR sequence derives from a woman aged 18-29 years with Graves' hyperthyroidism. Material for sequencing was peripheral blood or thyroid tissue (not recorded which). The chain carries TRBV7-2 and TRBJ2-5; either TRBD1 or TRBD2 may supply D (5 bases each). CDR3 loop: CASSSGGIRQETQYF. DNA of the CDR3: TGTGCCAGCAGCTCTGGGGGTATCAGGCAGGAGACCCAGTACTTC.